This TCR beta chain is from a study of blood T cell repertoires in COVID-19. Study summary: Samples came from the United States, Italy and Spain, spanning acute and convalescent COVID-19. PBMCs, B-cell-depleted T cells, or T cells provided the cDNA or gDNA that made up the material.

V gave up 0 bases and J gave up 2 bases; unmatched junction bases: 4. The length of the CDR3 is 16 residues. Germline V gene lookup returns CDR1 SGHRS and CDR2 YFSETQ. Authors' analysis steps: How many nucleated cells were present was estimated from reference gene primer amplification. Measured with immunoSEQ multiplex PCR; TCRdb has only the in-frame clones, and not every one. V, J and clone size were drawn from that table, and D and trimming were deduced from the DNA. The table records a few hundred thousand clones, about 87% of them present only once. This chain connects TRBV5-1 to TRBJ2-5; TRBD2 matches 10 bases. What was sequenced was peripheral blood. This TCR was sampled from a man in his sixties with acute or convalescent COVID-19. CDR3 residues: CASSLAGLAVQETQYF. The CDR3, as DNA: TGCGCCAGCAGCTTGGCAGGACTAGCGGTACAAGAGACCCAGTACTTC.